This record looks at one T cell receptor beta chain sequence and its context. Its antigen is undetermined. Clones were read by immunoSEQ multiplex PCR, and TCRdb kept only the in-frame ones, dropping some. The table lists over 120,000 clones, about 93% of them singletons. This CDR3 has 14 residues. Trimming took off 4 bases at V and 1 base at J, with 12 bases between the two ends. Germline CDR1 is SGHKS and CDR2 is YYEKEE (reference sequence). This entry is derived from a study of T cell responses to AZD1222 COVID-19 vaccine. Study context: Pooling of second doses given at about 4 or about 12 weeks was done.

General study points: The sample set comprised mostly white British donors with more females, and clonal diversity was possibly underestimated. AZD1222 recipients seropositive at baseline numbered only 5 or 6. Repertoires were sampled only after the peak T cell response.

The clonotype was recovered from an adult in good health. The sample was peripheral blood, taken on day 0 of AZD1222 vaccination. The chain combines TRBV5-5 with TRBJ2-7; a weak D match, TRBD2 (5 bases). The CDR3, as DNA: TGTGCCAGCAGCGAGGTGGGGAGATCCTACGAGCAGTACTTC. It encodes CASSEVGRSYEQYF.